Shown below are 17 T cell receptor beta chains from a single sample sequenced in a study of tumor-infiltrating lymphocytes in primary liver carcinoma. The authors took blood RNA from unsorted whole blood and also extracted germline DNA. The template, around 540 ng total RNA, yielded TCR beta cDNA made with a constant-region primer. Slightly modified ARM-PCR with three nested multiplex PCR rounds yielded TCR beta libraries. For approximately 10 cycles apiece, the opening two PCR rounds ran with TRBV1-TRBV30 forward primers and a C-beta reverse primer. MiXCR was run by TCRdb on the multiplex PCR reads, yielding one entry per CDR3 protein. The sample has approximately 310,000 distinct CDR3 sequences, 65% seen once; the top ten hold about 9.4%. The sample taken for sequencing was peripheral blood. These receptors originate from a man aged 35-49 years with primary liver carcinoma and hepatitis B virus infection.

In the case of this clonotype: Being one base from a much bigger clone, this may be a read error. V gene TRBV4-1 combines with J gene TRBJ2-7, with 8 bases matching TRBD2. CDR3 size: 15 residues. Germline lookup yields CDR1 MGHRA and CDR2 YSYEKL. The DNA for the CDR3 is TGCGCCAACAGCCTCATTACTAGCGGAAGCTACGAGCAGTACTTC. Its protein is CANSLITSGSYEQYF.

Concerning this clonotype itself: This may arise from a read error, as a much more abundant clone is one base away. The chain recombines TRBV6-1 with TRBJ1-5, with a tentative D call TRBD1 (6 bases). The CDR3 loop spans 17 amino acids. V dropped 2 bases and J dropped 5 bases, with 19 bases sitting between them. Germline V gene lookup returns CDR1 MNHNS and CDR2 SASEGT. The CDR3 is CASSERGWGAEYQPQHF. The CDR3 coding sequence is TGTGCCAGCAGTGAAAGAGGGTGGGGGGCGGAGTATCAGCCCCAGCATTTT.

To note about this clonotype: One junction end does not reproduce the germline sequence, and a read error may be involved. The chain couples TRBV12-3 or TRBV12-4 to TRBJ2-3, with D tentatively TRBD1 (6 bases). This CDR3 contains 15 residues. The CDR3 reads CVSSVSGHPTDTQYF. CDR3 sequence (DNA): TGTGTCAGCAGTGTGTCGGGACACCCCACAGATACGCAGTATTTT.

Notes on this clonotype: Germline is not matched at one junction end, which may reflect a read error. The DNA for the CDR3 is TGTCCCAGCAGCTTAAGGACAAGTGGGGGCTACACCTTC. Residues: CPSSLRTSGGYTF. This sequence joins TRBV5-6 and TRBJ1-2; possibly TRBD1 for D (5 bases). Germline V CDR1 and CDR2: SGHDT, YYEEEE. The CDR3 extends over 13 amino acids.

This clonotype was seen a few times. CDR3 loop: CASSLVGDNEQFF. For the CDR3, the DNA is TGTGCCAGCAGCTTGGTTGGGGACAATGAGCAGTTCTTC. This sequence joins TRBV5-6 and TRBJ2-1; no clear D gene. In germline, CDR1 is SGHDT, CDR2 YYEEEE. V lost 0 bases and J 5 bases, leaving 6 bases between the germline ends. The CDR3 contains 13 residues.

This chain joins TRBV30 and TRBJ2-1; 8 nucleotides agree with TRBD2. V shed 5 bases, J shed 0 bases, and the junction held 6 bases outside the gene matches. Germline V gives CDR1 GTSNPN, CDR2 SVGIG (reference sequence). The length of the CDR3 is 15 residues. CDR3 bases: TGTGCCTGGCGCACTAGCGGAAGCTCCTACAATGAGCAGTTCTTC. Amino acids: CAWRTSGSSYNEQFF.

This clonotype was detected once. A much more abundant neighbour one base away suggests this may be a read error. The CDR3 carries no conserved terminal phenylalanine or tryptophan, so it likely arises from a read error. The CDR3, as DNA: TGTGCCAGCAGCCTAGGGGGACCGGAGGACTACGAGCAGTACTTA. Translating gives CASSLGGPEDYEQYL. The chain combines TRBV4-2 with TRBJ2-7, with a tentative D call TRBD1 (6 bases). The CDR3 contains 15 residues. V lost 4 bases and J 3 bases, leaving 16 bases between the germline ends. CDR1 and CDR2 from the germline V gene are LGHNA and YNFKEQ.

The chain links TRBV28 to TRBJ2-3, with TRBD1 matching over 7 bases. The germline CDR1 and CDR2 sequences are MDHEN and SYDVKM. The V gene end was trimmed by 5 bases and the J gene end by 2 bases; junction bases not matched to a gene: 10. There are 16 residues in the CDR3. The DNA of the CDR3 is TGTGCCAGCAGTCGCCAGGGGGTAGTGGACACAGATACGCAGTATTTT. Amino acids: CASSRQGVVDTDTQYF.

There are a few counts of this clonotype. This rearrangement joins TRBV14 to TRBJ1-1; the D gene is possibly TRBD1 (6 bases). Germline lookup yields CDR1 SGHDN and CDR2 FVKESK. With 4 bases removed from V and 0 bases from J, the gap between germline ends came to 12 bases. This CDR3 region has 15 residues. For the CDR3, the DNA is TGTGCCAGCAGCCCATCACAGGGCCTGAACACTGAAGCTTTCTTT. It yields the protein CASSPSQGLNTEAFF.

About this clonotype itself: At one end the junction does not follow the germline gene, possibly because of a read error. The V and J genes are TRBV6-6 and TRBJ2-2, with 7 bases matching TRBD1. Germline V gene lookup returns CDR1 MNHNY and CDR2 SVGAGI (reference sequence). The CDR3 length is 16 residues. The CDR3 DNA follows: TGTGCCAGCAGTTACCCGGGACAGAGGCCCACCGGAGAGCTGTTTTTT. Amino acids: CASSYPGQRPTGELFF.

This chain links TRBV11-3 with TRBJ2-2, with D perhaps TRBD1 (6 bases). V was shortened by 5 bases and J by 2 bases, with 18 bases between the two germline ends. This CDR3 comprises 17 residues. CDR1 and CDR2 (germline): SGHNT, YENEEA. In DNA, the CDR3 is TGTGCCAGCAGCCCAGGACCCTCGGGGACAAACACCGGGGAGCTGTTTTTT. It codes for CASSPGPSGTNTGELFF.

This clonotype was observed a single time. A read error may produce the germline difference seen at one junction end. V and J are TRBV11-2 and TRBJ2-3; 14 nucleotides align to TRBD2. Germline V gene sequence: CDR1 SGHAT, CDR2 FQNNGV. This CDR3 region has 16 residues. The CDR3 protein is CASNSGLAGVADTQYF. The CDR3 bases are TGTGCCAGTAATTCGGGACTAGCGGGAGTGGCAGATACGCAATATTTT.

In the case of this clonotype: One junction end disagrees with the germline gene, perhaps due to a read error. The chain is built from TRBV6-4 and TRBJ2-2; D may be TRBD1 (6 bases). This CDR3 is built from 14 residues. Germline CDR1 reads MRHNA; CDR2 reads SNTAGT. CDR3 sequence: CASSGQPNTGELSF. The CDR3 nucleotides are TGTGCCAGCAGCGGACAGCCTAACACCGGGGAGCTGTCTTTT.

On this clonotype: A read error may produce the germline difference seen at one junction end. J is TRBJ2-1 and V is TRBV4-2; D is ambiguous. The CDR3 has 13 residues. CDR1 and CDR2 (germline): LGHNA, YNFKEQ. The CDR3 bases are TGTGCCAACAGCCAAGGAGTGTGCAATGAGCAGTTCTTC. This gives the protein CANSQGVCNEQFF.

Regarding this clonotype: At one boundary the junction diverges from the germline segment, which might be a read error. The chain is built from TRBV4-2 and TRBJ2-1; D may be TRBD2 (6 bases). In germline, CDR1 is LGHNA, CDR2 YNFKEQ. This CDR3 spans 15 amino acids. The CDR3 bases are TGTACCAGCAGCCAAGATTGGACTATCGGCGGTGAGCAGTCCTTC. Encoded protein: CTSSQDWTIGGEQSF.

This clonotype was found once. Its ends do not fully match the called genes, so a read error is possible. V gene TRBV29-1 combines with J gene TRBJ2-7; D tentatively reads TRBD1 or TRBD2 (7 bases each). CDR1 and CDR2 (germline): SQVTM, ANQGSEA. This CDR3 spans 13 amino acids. CDR3 sequence reads: CSINGQGDYEQYF. The CDR3 nucleotides are TGCAGCATTAATGGGCAGGGGGACTACGAACAGTACTTC.

For this clonotype: The junction shows a germline mismatch at one end, possibly a read error. The chain combines TRBV6-1 with TRBJ2-4; D remains unclear. This CDR3 has 15 amino acids. Germline values: CDR1 MNHNS, CDR2 SASEGT. The chain's CDR3 is CASSEVKGAKSIQYF. In DNA form, the CDR3 reads TGTGCCAGCAGTGAAGTGAAAGGCGCCAAAAGCATTCAGTACTTC.